This TCR beta chain is from a study of CD8+CD57+ T cells in acquired aplastic anemia. The template for TCR beta VDJ and CDR3 sequence profiling was genomic DNA. TCRdb used MiXCR to reprocess the reads, holding one entry per CDR3 protein. The table includes 150,000 to 200,000 distinct CDR3 sequences, less than 60% detected once. At least ten counts were recorded for this clonotype. Selection for sequencing was limited to patients who had shown CD8+CD57+ cell expansion by flow cytometry. This sequence originates from a human donor with aplastic anemia. Sample: sorted CD4+, CD8+, or CD8+CD57+ T cells (not recorded which) from PBMCs.

CDR3 DNA sequence: TGCGCCAGCAGCACCCGGGAGTCGCACGAGCAGTACTTC. It codes for CASSTRESHEQYF. This chain joins TRBV5-1 and TRBJ2-7, with a weak D call TRBD2 (6 bases). There are 13 residues in the CDR3. V shed 4 bases and J shed 5 bases, with 13 bases lying between them. Germline values: CDR1 SGHRS, CDR2 YFSETQ.